This TCR beta chain was sequenced during a study of T cell repertoires in cytomegalovirus infection. Across the whole study: HLA-B-restricted CMV epitopes that are well studied, plus recently identified HLA-C-restricted ones, were used by the study. Public signatures in TCR beta pointed to CMV infection and matching HLA type.

Study conclusions and caveats: People with CMV and the relevant HLA were identified by cumulative public TCR beta family frequency. The study found HLA-C-restricted CMV-specific TCR beta clonotypes dominating the ex vivo response.

Germline V lookup: CDR1 MNHEY, CDR2 SVGAGI. CDR3 length: 16 residues. Trimming stripped 5 bases from V and 9 bases from J, with 23 bases between. TCRdb used MiXCR to reprocess the reads, holding one entry per CDR3 protein. The sample has 700,000 to 900,000 distinct CDR3 sequences, just under 30% seen once. On this clonotype itself: Its antigen is undetermined.

V usage is TRBV6-5 and J usage is TRBJ2-1, with D perhaps TRBD2 (7 bases). The sequenced sample was cultured CD8+ T cells from PBMCs, obtained from culture after CMV antigen stimulation. The source of this sequence is a human donor in good health (CMV status not recorded). Some clones in this sample may be carry-over from other donors' samples. In DNA form, the CDR3 reads TGTGCCAGCAGTCTCCCCGGGGGCGGGGGTTTTCTTGAGCAGTTCTTC. It translates to CASSLPGGGGFLEQFF.